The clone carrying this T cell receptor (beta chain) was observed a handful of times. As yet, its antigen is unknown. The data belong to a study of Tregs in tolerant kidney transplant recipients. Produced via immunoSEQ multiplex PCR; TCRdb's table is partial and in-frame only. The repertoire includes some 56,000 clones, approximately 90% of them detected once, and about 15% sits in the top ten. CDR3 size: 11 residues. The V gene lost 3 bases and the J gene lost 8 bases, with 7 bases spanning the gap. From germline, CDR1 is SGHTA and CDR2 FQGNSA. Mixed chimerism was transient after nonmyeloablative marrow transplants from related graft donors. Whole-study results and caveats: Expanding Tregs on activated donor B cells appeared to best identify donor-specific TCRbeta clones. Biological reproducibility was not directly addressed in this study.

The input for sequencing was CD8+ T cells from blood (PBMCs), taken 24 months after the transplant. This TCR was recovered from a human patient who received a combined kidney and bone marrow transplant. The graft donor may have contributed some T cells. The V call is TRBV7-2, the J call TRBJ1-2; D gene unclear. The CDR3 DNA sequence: TGTGCCAGCAGCTTGGGTAGCGGCTACACCTTC. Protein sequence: CASSLGSGYTF.